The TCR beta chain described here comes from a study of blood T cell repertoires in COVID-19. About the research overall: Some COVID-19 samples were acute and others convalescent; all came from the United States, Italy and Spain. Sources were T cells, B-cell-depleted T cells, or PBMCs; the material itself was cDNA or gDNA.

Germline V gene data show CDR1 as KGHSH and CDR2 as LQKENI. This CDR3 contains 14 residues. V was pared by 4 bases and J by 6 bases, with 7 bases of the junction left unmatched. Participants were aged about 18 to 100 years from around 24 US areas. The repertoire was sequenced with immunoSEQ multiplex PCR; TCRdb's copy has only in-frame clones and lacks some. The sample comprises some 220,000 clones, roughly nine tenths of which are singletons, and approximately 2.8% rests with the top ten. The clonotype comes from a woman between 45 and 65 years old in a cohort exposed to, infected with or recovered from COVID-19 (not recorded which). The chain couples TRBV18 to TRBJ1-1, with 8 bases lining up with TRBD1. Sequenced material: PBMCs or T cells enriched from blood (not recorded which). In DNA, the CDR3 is TGTGCCAGCTCACAAGAAGACAGGGGAGCTGAAGCTTTCTTT. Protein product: CASSQEDRGAEAFF.